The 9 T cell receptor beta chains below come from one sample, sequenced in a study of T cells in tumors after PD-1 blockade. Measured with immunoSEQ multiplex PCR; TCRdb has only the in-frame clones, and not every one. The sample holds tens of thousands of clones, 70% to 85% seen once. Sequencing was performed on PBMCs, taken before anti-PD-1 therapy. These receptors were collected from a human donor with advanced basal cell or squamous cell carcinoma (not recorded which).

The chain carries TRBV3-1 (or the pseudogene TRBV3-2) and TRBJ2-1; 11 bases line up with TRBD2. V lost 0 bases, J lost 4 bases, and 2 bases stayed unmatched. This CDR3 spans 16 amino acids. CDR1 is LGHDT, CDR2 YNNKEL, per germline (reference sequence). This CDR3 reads CASSQELAGEYNEQFF. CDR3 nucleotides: TGTGCCAGCAGCCAAGAACTAGCGGGAGAGTACAATGAGCAGTTCTTC.

The CDR3 sequence: CASSVFAGTGGTDTQYF. The CDR3 DNA reads TGTGCCAGCAGCGTATTTGCGGGGACAGGGGGCACAGATACGCAGTATTTT. The gene calls are TRBV9 and TRBJ2-3; TRBD1 aligns across 10 bases. After removal of 1 base from V and 1 base from J, the junction contained 6 bases not matched to a gene. The CDR3 spans 17 residues. Germline values: CDR1 SGDLS, CDR2 YYNGEE. Full variable domain (missing parts from reference TRBV9 and TRBJ2-3): DSGVTQTPKHLITATGQRVTLRCSPRSGDLSVYWYQQSLDQGLQFLIQYYNGEERAKGNILERFSAQQFPDLHSELNLSSLELGDSALYFCASSVFAGTGGTDTQYFGPGTRLTVL.

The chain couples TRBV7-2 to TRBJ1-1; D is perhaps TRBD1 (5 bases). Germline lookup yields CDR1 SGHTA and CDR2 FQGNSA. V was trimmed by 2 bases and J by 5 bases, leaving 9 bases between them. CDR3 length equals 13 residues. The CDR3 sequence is CASSLSGWTEAFF. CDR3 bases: TGTGCCAGCAGCTTATCAGGGTGGACTGAAGCTTTCTTT.

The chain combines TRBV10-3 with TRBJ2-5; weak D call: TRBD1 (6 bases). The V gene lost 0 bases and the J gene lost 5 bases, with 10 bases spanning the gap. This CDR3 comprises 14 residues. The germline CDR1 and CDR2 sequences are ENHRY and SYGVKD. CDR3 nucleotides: TGTGCCATCAGTGAGTCTTTGCAGGGGGAGACCCAGTACTTC. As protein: CAISESLQGETQYF.

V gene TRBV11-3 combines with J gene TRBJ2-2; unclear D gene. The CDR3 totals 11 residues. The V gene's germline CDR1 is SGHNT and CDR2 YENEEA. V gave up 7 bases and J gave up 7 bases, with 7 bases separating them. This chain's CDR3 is CASTLVGELFF. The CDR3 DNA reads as TGTGCCAGCACCCTCGTCGGGGAGCTGTTTTTT.

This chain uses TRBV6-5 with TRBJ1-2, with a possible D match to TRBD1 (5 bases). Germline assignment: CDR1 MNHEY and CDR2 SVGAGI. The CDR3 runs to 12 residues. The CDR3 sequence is CSAGGGLYGYTF. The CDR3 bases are TGTTCCGCTGGGGGAGGGCTCTATGGCTACACCTTC.

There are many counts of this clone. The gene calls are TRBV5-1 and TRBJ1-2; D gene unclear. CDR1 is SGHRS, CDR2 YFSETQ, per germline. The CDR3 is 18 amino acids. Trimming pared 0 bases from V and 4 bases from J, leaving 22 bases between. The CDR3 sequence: CASSLGLSESERGYGYTF. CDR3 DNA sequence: TGCGCCAGCAGCTTGGGTCTGTCGGAGTCGGAACGGGGCTATGGCTACACCTTC.

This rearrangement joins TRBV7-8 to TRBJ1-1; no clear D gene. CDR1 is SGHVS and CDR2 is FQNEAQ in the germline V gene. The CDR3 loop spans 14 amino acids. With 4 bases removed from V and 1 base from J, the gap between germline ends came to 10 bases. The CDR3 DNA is TGTGCCAGCAGCTGGAGGGAATCGAACACTGAAGCTTTCTTT. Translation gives CASSWRESNTEAFF.

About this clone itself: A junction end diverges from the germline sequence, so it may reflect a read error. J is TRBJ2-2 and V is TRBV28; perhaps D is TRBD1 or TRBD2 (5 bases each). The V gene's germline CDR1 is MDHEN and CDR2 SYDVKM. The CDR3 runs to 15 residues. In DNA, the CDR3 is TGTGCCAGGGGGCCCGTGGCTTCAGAACACCGGGGAGCTGTTTTT. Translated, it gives CARGPVASEHRGAVF. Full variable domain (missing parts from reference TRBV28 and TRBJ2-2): DVKVTQSSRYLVKRTGEKVFLECVQDMDHENMFWYRQDPGLGLRLIYFSYDVKMKEKGDIPEGYSVSREKKERFSLILESASTNQTSMYLCARGPVASEHRGAVFGEGSRLTVL.